This T cell receptor (beta chain) was identified in a study of T cell responses to AZD1222 COVID-19 vaccine. The study, taken as a whole, reports: A reported finding is that nearly half of spike-specific TCRs target unmutated variant regions.

Assay: immunoSEQ multiplex PCR; the TCRdb copy retains only in-frame clones and omits some. Of roughly 120,000 clones in the sample, about 85% are singletons; the top ten hold less than 3.5%. With regard to this clone: Its antigen is currently unknown.

V lost 1 base and J lost 12, with 13 bases in between. This CDR3 is 14 amino acids long. Germline values: CDR1 SGHAT, CDR2 FQNNGV. The sequencing used peripheral blood, collected 28 days after the second AZD1222 dose. The source of this sequence is an adult who received the AZD1222 COVID-19 vaccine. This rearrangement joins TRBV11-2 to TRBJ1-6; D is unclear. The CDR3 DNA reads as TGTGCCAGCAGCTTAGGGCTAAGTAAGGGACCCCTCCACTTT. Translating gives CASSLGLSKGPLHF.